Given below is one T cell receptor beta chain in context. This entry belongs to a study of CD8 T cells in Susac syndrome. When the RNA was reverse transcribed, random hexamers were used with an input of about 0.45 to 1 ug. From the immunoSEQ multiplex PCR reads, TCRdb called clonotypes with MiXCR, one entry per CDR3 protein. The table includes about 80,000 distinct CDR3 sequences, around 94% detected once. Looked up from germline, CDR1 is MGHRA and CDR2 is YSYEKL. Trimming removed 3 bases from V and 0 bases from J, with 11 bases in between. The CDR3 runs to 15 residues. This TCR was sampled from a human donor in good health. Sequenced input: CD8+ T cells from PBMCs. The chain carries TRBV4-1 and TRBJ1-2; TRBD1 is a possible D gene (5 bases). CDR3 sequence reads: CASSHRDSTNYGYTF. The CDR3 DNA sequence: TGCGCCAGCAGCCACCGGGACTCGACTAACTATGGCTACACCTTC.